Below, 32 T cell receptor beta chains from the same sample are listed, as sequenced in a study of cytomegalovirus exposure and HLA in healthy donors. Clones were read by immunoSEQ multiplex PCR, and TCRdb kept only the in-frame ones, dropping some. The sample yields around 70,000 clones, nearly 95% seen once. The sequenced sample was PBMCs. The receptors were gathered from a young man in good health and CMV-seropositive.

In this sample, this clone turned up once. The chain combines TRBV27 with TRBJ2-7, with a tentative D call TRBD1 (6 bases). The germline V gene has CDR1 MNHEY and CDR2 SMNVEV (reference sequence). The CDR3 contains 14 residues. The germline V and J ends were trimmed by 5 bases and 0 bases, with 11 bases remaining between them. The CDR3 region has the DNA TGTGCCAGCAGTGAAGACAGGTTCTCCTACGAGCAGTACTTC. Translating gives CASSEDRFSYEQYF.

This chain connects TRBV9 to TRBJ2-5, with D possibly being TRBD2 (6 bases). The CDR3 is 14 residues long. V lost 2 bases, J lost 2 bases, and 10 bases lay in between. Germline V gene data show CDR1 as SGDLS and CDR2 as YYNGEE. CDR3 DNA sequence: TGTGCCAGCAGCGTCCCCGGAGGGCAAGAGACCCAGTACTTC. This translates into CASSVPGGQETQYF.

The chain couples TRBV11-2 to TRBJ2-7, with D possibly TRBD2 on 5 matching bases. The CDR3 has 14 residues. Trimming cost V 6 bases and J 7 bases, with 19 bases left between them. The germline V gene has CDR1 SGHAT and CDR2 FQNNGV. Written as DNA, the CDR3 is TGTGCCAGCAGTCTACGAGGGAGCCTACGAGAGCAGTACTTC. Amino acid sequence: CASSLRGSLREQYF.

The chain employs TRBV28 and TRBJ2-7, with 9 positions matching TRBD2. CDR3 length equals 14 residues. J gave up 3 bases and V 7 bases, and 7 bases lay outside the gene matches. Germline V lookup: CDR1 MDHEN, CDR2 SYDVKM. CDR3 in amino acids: CASIGPSGVYEQYF. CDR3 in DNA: TGTGCCAGCATTGGGCCTAGCGGGGTCTACGAGCAGTACTTC.

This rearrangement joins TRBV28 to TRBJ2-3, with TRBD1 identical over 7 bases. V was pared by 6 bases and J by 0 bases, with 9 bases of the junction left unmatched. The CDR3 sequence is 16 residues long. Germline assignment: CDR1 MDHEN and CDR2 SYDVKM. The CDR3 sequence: CASSSGTAISTDTQYF. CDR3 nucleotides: TGTGCCAGCAGCTCTGGGACAGCTATTAGCACAGATACGCAGTATTTT.

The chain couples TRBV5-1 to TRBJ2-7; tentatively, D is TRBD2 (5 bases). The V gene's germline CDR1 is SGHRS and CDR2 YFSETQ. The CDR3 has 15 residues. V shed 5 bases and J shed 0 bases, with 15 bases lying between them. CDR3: CASSDGRADSYEQYF. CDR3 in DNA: TGCGCCAGCAGTGATGGGCGGGCGGACTCCTACGAGCAGTACTTC.

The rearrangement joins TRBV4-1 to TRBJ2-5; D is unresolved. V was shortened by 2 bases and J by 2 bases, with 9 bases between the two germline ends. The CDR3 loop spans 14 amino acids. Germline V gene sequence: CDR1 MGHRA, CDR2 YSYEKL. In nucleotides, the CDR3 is TGCGCCAGCAGCCAATGGCAACGACAAGAGACCCAGTACTTC. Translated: CASSQWQRQETQYF.

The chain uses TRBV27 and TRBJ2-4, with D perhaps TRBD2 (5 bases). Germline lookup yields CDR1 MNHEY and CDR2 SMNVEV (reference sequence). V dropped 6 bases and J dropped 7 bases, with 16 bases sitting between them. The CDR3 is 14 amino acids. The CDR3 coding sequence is TGTGCCAGCAGCACTACGGGGTGGAGTAACATTCAGTACTTC. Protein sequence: CASSTTGWSNIQYF.

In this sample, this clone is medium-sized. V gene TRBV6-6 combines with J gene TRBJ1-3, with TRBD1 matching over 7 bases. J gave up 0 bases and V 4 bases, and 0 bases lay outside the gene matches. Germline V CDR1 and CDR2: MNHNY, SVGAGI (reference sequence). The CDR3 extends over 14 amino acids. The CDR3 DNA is TGTGCCAGCAGTTGGGACAGCTCTGGAAACACCATATATTTT. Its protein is CASSWDSSGNTIYF.

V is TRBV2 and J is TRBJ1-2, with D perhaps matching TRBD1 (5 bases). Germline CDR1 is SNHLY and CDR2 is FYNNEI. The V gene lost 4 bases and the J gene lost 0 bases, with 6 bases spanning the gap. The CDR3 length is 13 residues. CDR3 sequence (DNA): TGTGCCAGCAGTGGGACATCTAACTATGGCTACACCTTC. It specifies CASSGTSNYGYTF.

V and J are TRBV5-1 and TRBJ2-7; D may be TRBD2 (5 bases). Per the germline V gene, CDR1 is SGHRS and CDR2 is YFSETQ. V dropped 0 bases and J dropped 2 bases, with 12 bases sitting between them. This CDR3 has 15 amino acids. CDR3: CASSLVEGQAYEQYF. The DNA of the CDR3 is TGCGCCAGCAGCTTGGTTGAGGGTCAAGCCTACGAGCAGTACTTC.

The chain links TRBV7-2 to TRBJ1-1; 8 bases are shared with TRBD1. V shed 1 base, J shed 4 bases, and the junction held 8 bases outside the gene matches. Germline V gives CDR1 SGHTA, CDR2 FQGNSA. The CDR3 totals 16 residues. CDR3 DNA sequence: TGTGCCAGCAGCTTAGGTGCCAGGGGGCAAGGCACTGAAGCTTTCTTT. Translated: CASSLGARGQGTEAFF. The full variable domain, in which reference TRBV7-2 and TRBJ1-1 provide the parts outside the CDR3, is GAGVSQSPSNKVTEKGKDVELRCDPISGHTALYWYRQSLGQGLEFLIYFQGNSAPDKSGLPSDRFSAERTGGSVSTLTIQRTQQEDSAVYLCASSLGARGQGTEAFFGQGTRLTVV.

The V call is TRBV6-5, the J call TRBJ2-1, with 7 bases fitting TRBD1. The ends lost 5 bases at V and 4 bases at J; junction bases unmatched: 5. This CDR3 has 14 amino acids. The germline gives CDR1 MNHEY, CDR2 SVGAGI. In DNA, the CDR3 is TGTGCCAGCAGTAGAGGGACAGTATACAATGAGCAGTTCTTC. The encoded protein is CASSRGTVYNEQFF.

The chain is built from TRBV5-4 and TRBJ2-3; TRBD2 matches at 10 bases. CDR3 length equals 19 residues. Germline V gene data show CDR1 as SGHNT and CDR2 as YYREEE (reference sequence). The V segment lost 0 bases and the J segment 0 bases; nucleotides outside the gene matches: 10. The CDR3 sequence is CASSLASGRVLLSTDTQYF. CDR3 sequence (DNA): TGTGCCAGCAGCTTGGCGAGCGGGAGGGTGCTTCTAAGCACAGATACGCAGTATTTT.

The CDR3 loop reads CAISDPSVSGRIHEQYF. The CDR3, as DNA: TGTGCCATCAGTGACCCGAGTGTTAGCGGGAGAATCCACGAGCAGTACTTC. The chain couples TRBV10-3 to TRBJ2-7; 9 bases map to TRBD2. The V gene's germline CDR1 is ENHRY and CDR2 SYGVKD. The CDR3 contains 17 residues. V was pared by 3 bases and J by 5 bases, with 14 bases of the junction left unmatched.

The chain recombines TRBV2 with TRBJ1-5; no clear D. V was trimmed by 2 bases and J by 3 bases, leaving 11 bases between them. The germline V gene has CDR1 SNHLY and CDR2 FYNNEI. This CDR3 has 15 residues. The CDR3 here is CASSEFARSNQPQHF. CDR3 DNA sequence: TGTGCCAGCAGTGAATTTGCACGGTCCAATCAGCCCCAGCATTTT.

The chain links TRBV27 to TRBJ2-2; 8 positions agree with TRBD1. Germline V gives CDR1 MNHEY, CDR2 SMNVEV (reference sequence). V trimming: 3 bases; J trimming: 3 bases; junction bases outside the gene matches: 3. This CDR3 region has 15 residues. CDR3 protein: CASSFGRGHTGELFF. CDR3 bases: TGTGCCAGCAGTTTCGGCAGGGGGCACACCGGGGAGCTGTTTTTT.

The CDR3 coding sequence is TGTGCCAGCAGCTTGCGACAGGGGGCGATCACCGGGGAGCTGTTTTTT. As protein: CASSLRQGAITGELFF. This rearrangement joins TRBV7-2 to TRBJ2-2; 10 bases are a match to TRBD1. Trimming cost V 3 bases and J 4 bases; bases outside gene matches: 5. CDR1 SGHTA and CDR2 FQGNSA come from the germline V gene. This CDR3 has 16 residues.

The CDR3 DNA is TGTGCCAGCAGCTTGACCCCAGCGGAGGGATACGAGCAGTACTTC. Translation gives CASSLTPAEGYEQYF. V gene TRBV7-9 combines with J gene TRBJ2-7; TRBD2 is a possible D gene (6 bases). CDR3 length equals 15 residues. Trimming removed 3 bases at V and 4 bases at J, with 16 bases between. Germline CDR1 is SEHNR and CDR2 is FQNEAQ (reference sequence). The full variable domain, in which reference TRBV7-9 and TRBJ2-7 provide the parts outside the CDR3, is DTGVSQNPRHKITKRGQNVTFRCDPISEHNRLYWYRQTLGQGPEFLTYFQNEAQLEKSRLLSDRFSAERPKGSFSTLEIQRTEQGDSAMYLCASSLTPAEGYEQYFGPGTRLTVT.

The DNA of the CDR3 is TGCGCCAGCAGCTCCGGGACAGGACATACCGATGGCTACACCTTC. Its protein product is CASSSGTGHTDGYTF. This chain connects TRBV5-1 to TRBJ1-2; 8 bases fit TRBD1. Germline CDR1 SGHRS, CDR2 YFSETQ. The CDR3 is made up of 15 amino acids. The V and J ends lost 3 bases and 6 bases, in that order; junction bases with no gene match: 10. Full variable domain (rest looked up from reference TRBV5-1 and TRBJ1-2): KAGVTQTPRYLIKTRGQQVTLSCSPISGHRSVSWYQQTPGQGLQFLFEYFSETQRNKGNFPGRFSGRQFSNSRSEMNVSTLELGDSALYLCASSSGTGHTDGYTFGSGTRLTVV.

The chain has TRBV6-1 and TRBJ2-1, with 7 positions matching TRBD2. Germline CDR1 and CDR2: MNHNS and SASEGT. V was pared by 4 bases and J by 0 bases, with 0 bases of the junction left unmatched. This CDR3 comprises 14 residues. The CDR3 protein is CASSGGSSYNEQFF. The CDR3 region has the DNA TGTGCCAGCAGTGGCGGGAGCTCCTACAATGAGCAGTTCTTC.

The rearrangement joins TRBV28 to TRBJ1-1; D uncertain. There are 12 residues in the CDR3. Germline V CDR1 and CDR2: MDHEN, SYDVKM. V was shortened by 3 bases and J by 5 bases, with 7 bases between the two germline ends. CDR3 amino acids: CASSLADTEAFF. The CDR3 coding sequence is TGTGCCAGCAGTTTGGCGGATACTGAAGCTTTCTTT.

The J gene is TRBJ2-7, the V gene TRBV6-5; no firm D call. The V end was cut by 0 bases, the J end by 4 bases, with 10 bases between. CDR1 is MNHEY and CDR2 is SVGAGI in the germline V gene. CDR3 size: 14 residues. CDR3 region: CASSYSAQSYEQYF. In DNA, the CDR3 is TGTGCCAGCAGTTACTCTGCACAGTCTTACGAGCAGTACTTC.

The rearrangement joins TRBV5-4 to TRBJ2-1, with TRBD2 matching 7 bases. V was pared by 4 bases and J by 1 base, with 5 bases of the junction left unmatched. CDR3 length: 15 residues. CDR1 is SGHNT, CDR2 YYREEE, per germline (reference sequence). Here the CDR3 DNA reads TGTGCCAGCAGCGCCATACTAGCGTCCTACAATGAGCAGTTCTTC. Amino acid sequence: CASSAILASYNEQFF.

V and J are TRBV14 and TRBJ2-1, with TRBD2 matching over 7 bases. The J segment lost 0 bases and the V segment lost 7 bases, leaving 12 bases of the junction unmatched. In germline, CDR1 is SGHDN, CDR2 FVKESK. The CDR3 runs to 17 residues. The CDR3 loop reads CASTANLAAYSYNEQFF. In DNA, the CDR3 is TGTGCCAGCACCGCTAACCTAGCGGCTTACTCCTACAATGAGCAGTTCTTC.

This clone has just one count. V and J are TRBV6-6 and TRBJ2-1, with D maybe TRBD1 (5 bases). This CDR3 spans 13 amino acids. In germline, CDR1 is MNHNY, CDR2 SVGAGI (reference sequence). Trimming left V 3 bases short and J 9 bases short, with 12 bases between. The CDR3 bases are TGTGCCAGCAGTTATGAAGGGGTAGTTGAGCAGTTCTTC. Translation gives CASSYEGVVEQFF.

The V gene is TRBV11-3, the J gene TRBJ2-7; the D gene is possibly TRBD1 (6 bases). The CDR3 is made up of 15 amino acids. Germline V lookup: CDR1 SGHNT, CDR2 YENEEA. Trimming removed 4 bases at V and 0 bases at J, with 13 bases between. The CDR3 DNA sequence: TGTGCCAGCAGCTCCACCCGACAGGCCTCCTACGAGCAGTACTTC. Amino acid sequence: CASSSTRQASYEQYF.

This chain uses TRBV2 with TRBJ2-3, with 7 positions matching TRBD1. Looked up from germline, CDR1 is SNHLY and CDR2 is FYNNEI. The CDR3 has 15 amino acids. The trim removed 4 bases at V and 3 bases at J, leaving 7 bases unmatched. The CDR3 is CASSVLGTETDTQYF. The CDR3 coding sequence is TGTGCCAGCAGTGTCTTGGGGACAGAGACAGATACGCAGTATTTT.

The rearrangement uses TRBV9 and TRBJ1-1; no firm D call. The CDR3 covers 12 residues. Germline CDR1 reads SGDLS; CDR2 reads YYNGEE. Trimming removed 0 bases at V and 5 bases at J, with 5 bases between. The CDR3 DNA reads TGTGCCAGCAGCGTAGCGGAGACTGAAGCTTTCTTT. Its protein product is CASSVAETEAFF.

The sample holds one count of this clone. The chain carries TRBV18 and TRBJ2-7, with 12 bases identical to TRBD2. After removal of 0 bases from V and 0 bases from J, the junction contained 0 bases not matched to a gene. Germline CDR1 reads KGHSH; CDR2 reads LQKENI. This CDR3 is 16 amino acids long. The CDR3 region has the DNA TGTGCCAGCTCACCACCGGGACTAGCGGGCTCCTACGAGCAGTACTTC. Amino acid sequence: CASSPPGLAGSYEQYF.

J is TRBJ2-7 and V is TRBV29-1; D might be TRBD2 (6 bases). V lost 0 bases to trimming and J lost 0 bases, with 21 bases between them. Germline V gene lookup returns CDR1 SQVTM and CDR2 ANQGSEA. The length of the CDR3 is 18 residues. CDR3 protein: CSVEEEGGRGRSSYEQYF. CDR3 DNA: TGCAGCGTTGAAGAGGAAGGTGGACGGGGGAGAAGCTCCTACGAGCAGTACTTC.

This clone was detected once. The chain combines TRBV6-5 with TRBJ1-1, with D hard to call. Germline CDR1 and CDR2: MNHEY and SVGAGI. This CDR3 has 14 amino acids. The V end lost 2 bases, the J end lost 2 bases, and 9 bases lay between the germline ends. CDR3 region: CASSYRGGNTEAFF. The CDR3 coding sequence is TGTGCCAGCAGTTACAGAGGCGGAAACACTGAAGCTTTCTTT.